This T cell receptor beta chain was identified during a study of blood T cells in healthy people across ages. Next came a second PCR, run for about 7 to 12 cycles, which used a sample-barcoded 5' primer along with a J-beta primer mix. TCRdb itself ran the 5' RACE reads through MiXCR, one entry per CDR3 protein. The sample holds 270,000 or so distinct CDR3 sequences; 25% to 30% are singletons and the top ten take roughly 28%. This clonotype came up many times. CDR3 length: 12 amino acids. The germline V gene has CDR1 DFQATT and CDR2 SNEGSKA (reference sequence). V was trimmed by 4 bases and J by 4 bases, leaving 7 bases between them.

The sequencing input was blood. The TCR sequence derives from a woman aged 70-85 years in good health. J is TRBJ2-2 and V is TRBV20-1; maybe TRBD2 (5 bases). The CDR3 coding sequence is TGCAGTGCTAAGGCGGGCACCGGGGAGCTGTTTTTT. The encoded protein is CSAKAGTGELFF.